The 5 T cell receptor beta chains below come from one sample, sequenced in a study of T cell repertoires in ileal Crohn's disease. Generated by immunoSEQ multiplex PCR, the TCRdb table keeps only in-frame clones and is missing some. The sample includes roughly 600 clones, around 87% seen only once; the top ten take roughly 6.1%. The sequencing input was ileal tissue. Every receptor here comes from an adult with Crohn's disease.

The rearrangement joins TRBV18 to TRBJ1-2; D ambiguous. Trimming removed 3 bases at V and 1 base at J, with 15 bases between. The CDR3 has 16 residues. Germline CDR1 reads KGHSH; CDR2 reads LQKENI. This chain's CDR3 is CASSPNPRLYNYGYTF. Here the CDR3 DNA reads TGTGCCAGCTCACCGAACCCCCGTCTCTATAACTATGGCTACACCTTC.

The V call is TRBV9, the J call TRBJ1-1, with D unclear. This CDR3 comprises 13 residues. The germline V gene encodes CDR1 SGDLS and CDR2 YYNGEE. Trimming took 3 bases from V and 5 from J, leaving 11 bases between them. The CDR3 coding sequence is TGTGCCAGCAGCGGACACCTCTCTACTGAAGCTTTCTTT. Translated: CASSGHLSTEAFF.

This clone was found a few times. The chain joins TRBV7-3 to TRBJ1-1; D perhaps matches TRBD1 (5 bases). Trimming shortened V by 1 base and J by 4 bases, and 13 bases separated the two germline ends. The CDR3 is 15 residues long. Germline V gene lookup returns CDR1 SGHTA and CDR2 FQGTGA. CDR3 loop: CASSLNAGLGTEAFF. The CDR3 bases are TGTGCCAGCAGCTTAAACGCAGGGTTGGGCACTGAAGCTTTCTTT.

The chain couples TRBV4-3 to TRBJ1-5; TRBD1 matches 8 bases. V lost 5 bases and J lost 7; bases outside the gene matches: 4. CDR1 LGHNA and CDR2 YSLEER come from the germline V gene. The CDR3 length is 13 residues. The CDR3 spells CASSTRTGQPQHF. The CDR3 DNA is TGCGCCAGCAGCACCCGGACAGGGCAGCCCCAGCATTTT.

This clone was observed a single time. This CDR3 is CAWSVTGAFYGYTF. The CDR3 DNA reads as TGTGCCTGGAGTGTTACAGGGGCCTTCTATGGCTACACCTTC. V usage is TRBV30 and J usage is TRBJ1-2, with 7 positions matching TRBD1. The CDR3 contains 14 residues. V shed 0 bases, J shed 4 bases, and the junction held 5 bases outside the gene matches. CDR1 is GTSNPN, CDR2 SVGIG, per germline (reference sequence).